The 17 T cell receptor beta chains reported below all come from one sample, sequenced in a study of glioma-infiltrating T cells. Using RNA template, CDR3s of TCR alpha and beta were amplified with iRepertoire arm-PCR. TCRdb reprocessed the multiplex PCR reads via MiXCR and lists one record per CDR3 protein. The sample carries more than 300,000 distinct CDR3 sequences, 35% to 45% recorded once. Sequenced: glioma tissue, nonneoplastic brain tissue, or PBMCs (not recorded which). These receptors were obtained from a human donor with low-grade glioma or glioblastoma, undergoing nonglioma brain surgery, or in good health (not recorded which).

This clonotype was recorded only once. A read error may explain this, as a much larger clone is one base away. This chain connects TRBV27 to TRBJ1-1, with a tentative D call TRBD1 (6 bases). Trimming shortened V by 0 bases and J by 1 base, and 9 bases separated the two germline ends. Germline V CDR1 and CDR2: MNHEY, SMNVEV (reference sequence). The CDR3 length is 15 residues. CDR3 in DNA: TGTGCCAGCAGTTTATCCTGGGGGCGGAACACTGAAGCTTTCTTT. Its translation is CASSLSWGRNTEAFF.

This clonotype was seen repeatedly, ten times or more. The V and J genes are TRBV20-1 and TRBJ1-5; TRBD1 matches at 8 bases. The CDR3 is made up of 13 amino acids. After removal of 5 bases from V and 6 bases from J, the junction contained 6 bases not matched to a gene. Germline V gene data show CDR1 as DFQATT and CDR2 as SNEGSKA (reference sequence). The CDR3 spells CSAGTGNIQPQHF. CDR3 nucleotide sequence: TGCAGTGCTGGGACAGGTAACATTCAGCCCCAGCATTTT.

The table lists this clonotype with many counts. CDR3 sequence reads: CASSSRPGFNQPQHF. The CDR3 nucleotides are TGTGCCAGCAGTTCCCGCCCGGGCTTCAATCAGCCCCAGCATTTT. V and J are TRBV28 and TRBJ1-5; D is unclear. Trimming removed 4 bases from V and 3 bases from J, with 13 bases in between. The CDR3 has 15 residues. In germline, CDR1 is MDHEN, CDR2 SYDVKM. Drawing the rest from reference TRBV28 and TRBJ1-5, the complete variable domain is DVKVTQSSRYLVKRTGEKVFLECVQDMDHENMFWYRQDPGLGLRLIYFSYDVKMKEKGDIPEGYSVSREKKERFSLILESASTNQTSMYLCASSSRPGFNQPQHFGDGTRLSIL.

This clonotype was counted only a few times. The V gene is TRBV28, the J gene TRBJ2-1; 8 bases are a match to TRBD1. Per germline, CDR1 MDHEN and CDR2 SYDVKM. V dropped 6 bases and J dropped 5; count of bases not matched to a gene: 12. This CDR3 comprises 16 residues. The CDR3, as DNA: TGTGCCAGCAGCCCCCCCAGGGGGCGAGGGGACAATGAGCAGTTCTTC. Protein sequence: CASSPPRGRGDNEQFF.

This chain links TRBV29-1 with TRBJ1-2; unclear D gene. V was trimmed by 4 bases and J by 8 bases, leaving 14 bases between them. The CDR3 is made up of 12 amino acids. Germline V gives CDR1 SQVTM, CDR2 ANQGSEA. The CDR3 region has the DNA TGCAGCGTTGCCATGAGTCATGGCGGCTACACCTTC. It is translated as CSVAMSHGGYTF.

V gene TRBV6-1 combines with J gene TRBJ2-7; 10 nucleotides line up with TRBD1. This CDR3 is 15 amino acids long. Germline CDR1 MNHNS, CDR2 SASEGT. J gave up 5 bases and V 6 bases, and 10 bases lay outside the gene matches. The CDR3 nucleotides read TGTGCCAGCAGGACTCCGGGACAGGGGTCCAACGAGCAGTACTTC. This gives the protein CASRTPGQGSNEQYF.

The V and J genes are TRBV12-3 or TRBV12-4 and TRBJ2-7, with a possible D match to TRBD2 (5 bases). The V gene lost 3 bases and the J gene lost 1 base, with 13 bases spanning the gap. This CDR3 spans 15 amino acids. CDR3 in amino acids: CASSFYAEGSYEQYF. CDR3 coding DNA: TGTGCCAGCAGTTTCTACGCCGAGGGATCCTACGAGCAGTACTTC.

This clonotype has ten or more counts. The gene calls are TRBV7-2 and TRBJ1-5; unclear D gene. The CDR3 runs to 13 residues. Germline V gene lookup returns CDR1 SGHTA and CDR2 FQGNSA. The V end lost 8 bases, the J end lost 3 bases, and 11 bases lay between the germline ends. CDR3 nucleotides: TGTGCCAGCGGTCGCAGCTTCAATCAGCCCCAGCATTTT. It specifies CASGRSFNQPQHF.

This rearrangement joins TRBV12-3 or TRBV12-4 to TRBJ2-5; the match to TRBD1 covers 9 bases. The V segment lost 4 bases and the J segment 4 bases; nucleotides outside the gene matches: 7. This CDR3 spans 15 amino acids. The CDR3 coding sequence is TGTGCCAGCAGTTCATCTAGGACAGGGGCAGAGACCCAGTACTTC. Protein: CASSSSRTGAETQYF.

The gene calls are TRBV10-3 and TRBJ2-3; TRBD1 agrees at 9 bases. V trimming: 4 bases; J trimming: 0 bases; junction bases outside the gene matches: 2. The length of the CDR3 is 15 residues. Germline assignment: CDR1 ENHRY and CDR2 SYGVKD. The CDR3 DNA sequence: TGTGCCATCAGTGCGGGGACAGGGAGCACAGATACGCAGTATTTT. It encodes CAISAGTGSTDTQYF.

As for this clonotype: A clone one base away is much larger, so this may be a read error. The rearrangement links TRBV15 to TRBJ2-7, with D uncertain. Trimming took 1 base from V and 4 from J, leaving 8 bases between them. CDR1 is LNHNV, CDR2 YYDKDF, per germline (reference sequence). The CDR3 is 13 residues long. The CDR3 coding sequence is TGTGCCACCAGCAGAGGGGTGGTTTACGAGCAGTACTTC. Translating it yields CATSRGVVYEQYF.

The chain employs TRBV20-1 and TRBJ2-3; TRBD2 matches 9 bases. J was trimmed by 4 bases and V by 3 bases; bases with no gene match: 14. Germline V gene lookup returns CDR1 DFQATT and CDR2 SNEGSKA (reference sequence). The CDR3 covers 17 residues. CDR3 coding DNA: TGCAGTGCTAGCATCCCCTCAGGGCGGGAGGGCGCAGATACGCAGTATTTT. It yields the protein CSASIPSGREGADTQYF.

This clonotype occurred many times. This chain uses TRBV6-2 or TRBV6-3 with TRBJ2-1; TRBD2 agrees at 14 bases. The CDR3 covers 15 residues. CDR1 is MNHEY, CDR2 SVGEGT, per germline. J lost 10 bases, V lost 5 bases, and 7 bases had no gene match. As DNA, the CDR3 is TGTGCCAGCAGTAGACTAGCGGGAGGGCCAGTAGAGCAGTTCTTC. It specifies CASSRLAGGPVEQFF.

About this clonotype itself: An end of the junction differs from the germline gene, which may be a read error. The genes are TRBV27 and TRBJ2-2; 13 nucleotides line up with TRBD2. Germline values: CDR1 MNHEY, CDR2 SMNVEV (reference sequence). This CDR3 region has 17 residues. The CDR3 DNA reads as TGTGCCAGCAGTTGGACTAGCGGGAGAGGCTACACCGGGGAGCTGGTTTTT. It codes for CASSWTSGRGYTGELVF.

This chain joins TRBV7-9 and TRBJ2-3; 11 bases map to TRBD2. V was clipped by 3 bases and J by 5 bases; unmatched bases: 4. Germline-derived CDR1 and CDR2 are SEHNR and FQNEAQ (reference sequence). CDR3 length: 15 amino acids. CDR3: CASSFVTSGRDTQYF. The DNA for the CDR3 is TGTGCCAGCAGCTTCGTAACTAGCGGGAGAGATACGCAGTATTTT.

This clonotype was counted a few times. The rearrangement joins TRBV18 to TRBJ2-5; D gene unclear. Germline CDR1 and CDR2: KGHSH and LQKENI. Trimming left V 2 bases short and J 5 bases short, with 12 bases between. This CDR3 is built from 14 residues. For the CDR3, the DNA is TGTGCCAGCTCACCATTAGGTTTGGAGGAGACCCAGTACTTC. As protein: CASSPLGLEETQYF.

There are many counts of this clonotype. This rearrangement joins TRBV7-2 to TRBJ1-5; D not resolved. V was clipped by 9 bases and J by 0 bases, with 15 bases between them. There are 15 residues in the CDR3. CDR1 and CDR2 from the germline V gene are SGHTA and FQGNSA. The CDR3 spells CASKSGLHSNQPQHF. In DNA, the CDR3 is TGTGCCAGTAAGAGCGGGTTGCATAGCAATCAGCCCCAGCATTTT.